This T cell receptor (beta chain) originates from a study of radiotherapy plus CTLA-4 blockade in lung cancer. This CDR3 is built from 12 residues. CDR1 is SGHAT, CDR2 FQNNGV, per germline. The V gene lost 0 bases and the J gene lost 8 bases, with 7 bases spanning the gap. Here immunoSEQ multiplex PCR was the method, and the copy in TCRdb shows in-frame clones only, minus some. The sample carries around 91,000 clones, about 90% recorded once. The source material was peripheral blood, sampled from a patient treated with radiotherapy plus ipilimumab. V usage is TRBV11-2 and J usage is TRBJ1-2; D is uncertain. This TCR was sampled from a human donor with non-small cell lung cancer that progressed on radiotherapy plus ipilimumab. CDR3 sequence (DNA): TGTGCCAGCAGCTTAGAAGGGAACGGCTACACCTTC. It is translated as CASSLEGNGYTF.